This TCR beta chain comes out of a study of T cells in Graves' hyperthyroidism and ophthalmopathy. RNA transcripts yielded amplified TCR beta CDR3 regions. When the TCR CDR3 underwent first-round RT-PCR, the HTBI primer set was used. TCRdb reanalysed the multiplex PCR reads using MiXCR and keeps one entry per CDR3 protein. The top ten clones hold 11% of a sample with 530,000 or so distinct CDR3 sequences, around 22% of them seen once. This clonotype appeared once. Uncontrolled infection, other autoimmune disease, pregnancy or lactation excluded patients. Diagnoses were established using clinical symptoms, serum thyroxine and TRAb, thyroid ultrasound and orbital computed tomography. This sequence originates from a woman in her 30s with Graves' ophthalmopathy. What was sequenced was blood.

The CDR3 nucleotides are TGTGCCTGGAGTAGGATAGCGGGGGGCCAGTACCAAGAGACCCAGTACTTC. It codes for CAWSRIAGGQYQETQYF. The gene calls are TRBV30 and TRBJ2-5, with 10 bases identical to TRBD2. Per germline, CDR1 GTSNPN and CDR2 SVGIG (reference sequence). The CDR3 loop spans 17 amino acids. V lost 2 bases and J lost 0; bases outside the gene matches: 9.